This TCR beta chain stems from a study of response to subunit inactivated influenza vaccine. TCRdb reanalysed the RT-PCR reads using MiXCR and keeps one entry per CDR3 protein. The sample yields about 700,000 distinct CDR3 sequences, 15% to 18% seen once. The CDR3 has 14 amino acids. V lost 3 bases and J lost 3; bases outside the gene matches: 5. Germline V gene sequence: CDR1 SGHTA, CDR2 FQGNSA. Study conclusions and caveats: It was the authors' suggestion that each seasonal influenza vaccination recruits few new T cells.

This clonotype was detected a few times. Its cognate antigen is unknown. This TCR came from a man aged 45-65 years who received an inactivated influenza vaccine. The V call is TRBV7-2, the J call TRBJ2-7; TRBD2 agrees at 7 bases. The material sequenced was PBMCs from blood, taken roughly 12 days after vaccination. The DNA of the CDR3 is TGTGCCAGCAGCTTGGGCGGGAGTTACTACGAGCAGTACTTC. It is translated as CASSLGGSYYEQYF.